Each of the 23 T cell receptor beta chains below was sequenced from the same sample in a study of blood T cell repertoires in COVID-19. Method: immunoSEQ multiplex PCR; TCRdb's copy keeps in-frame clones and lacks some. The sample gives 470,000 or so clones, around 89% of which show up once; more than 4% is in the top ten. The sample taken for sequencing was peripheral blood. Receptor source: a young woman with acute or convalescent COVID-19.

The rearrangement links TRBV5-4 to TRBJ2-5; D possibly corresponds to TRBD1 (6 bases). Germline V gene data show CDR1 as SGHNT and CDR2 as YYREEE (reference sequence). V shed 2 bases and J shed 2 bases, with 19 bases lying between them. This CDR3 has 17 amino acids. CDR3 amino acids: CASSFAGRWGPQETQYF. Here the CDR3 DNA reads TGTGCCAGCAGCTTTGCCGGTCGGTGGGGGCCGCAAGAGACCCAGTACTTC.

V and J are TRBV18 and TRBJ2-7, with a tentative D call TRBD1 (6 bases). CDR1 and CDR2 from the germline V gene are KGHSH and LQKENI. The CDR3 is made up of 15 amino acids. V lost 3 bases, J lost 3 bases, and 15 bases lay in between. CDR3 amino acids: CASSPQKDSFYEQYF. As DNA, the CDR3 is TGTGCCAGCTCACCGCAGAAGGACAGCTTCTACGAGCAGTACTTC.

This clone was seen a handful of times. V usage is TRBV29-1 and J usage is TRBJ2-7; possibly TRBD1 for D (6 bases). V lost 7 bases to trimming and J lost 0 bases, with 13 bases between them. Germline V CDR1 and CDR2: SQVTM, ANQGSEA. CDR3 length: 13 amino acids. CDR3 bases: TGCAGCGGTGCTGGGGGCTCCTCCTACGAGCAGTACTTC. Its translation: CSGAGGSSYEQYF.

This sequence joins TRBV19 and TRBJ1-5, with TRBD1 matching 9 bases. CDR3 size: 18 residues. J lost 4 bases, V lost 6 bases, and 16 bases had no gene match. Germline V lookup: CDR1 LNHDA, CDR2 SQIVND (reference sequence). Written as DNA, the CDR3 is TGTGCCAGTAGCGATGGGACAGGGAGCACGGGACTTAATCAGCCCCAGCATTTT. It is translated as CASSDGTGSTGLNQPQHF. Variable domain in full (rest from reference TRBV19 and TRBJ1-5): DGGITQSPKYLFRKEGQNVTLSCEQNLNHDAMYWYRQDPGQGLRLIYYSQIVNDFQKGDIAEGYSVSREKKESFPLTVTSAQKNPTAFYLCASSDGTGSTGLNQPQHFGDGTRLSIL.

This chain joins TRBV6-1 and TRBJ2-7; TRBD1 might be the D (5 bases). The germline V gene has CDR1 MNHNS and CDR2 SASEGT. V lost 1 base to trimming and J lost 6 bases, with 10 bases between them. This CDR3 is 13 amino acids long. CDR3 DNA: TGTGCCAGCAGTGAAGGCAGGGCTCGCGAGCAGTACTTC. Protein product: CASSEGRAREQYF.

This chain joins TRBV5-4 and TRBJ1-1, with a possible D match to TRBD1 (6 bases). Germline V gene data show CDR1 as SGHNT and CDR2 as YYREEE (reference sequence). The CDR3 runs to 16 residues. The germline V and J ends were trimmed by 6 bases and 1 base, with 19 bases remaining between them. CDR3 DNA sequence: TGTGCCAGCACCAACAATGGTCCAGGGGCGAACACTGAAGCTTTCTTT. This encodes CASTNNGPGANTEAFF.

The rearrangement links TRBV2 to TRBJ2-3; D is uncertain. Trimming removed 4 bases at V and 6 bases at J, with 8 bases between. CDR1 is SNHLY and CDR2 is FYNNEI in the germline V gene. This CDR3 is built from 12 residues. CDR3: CASSVARDTQYF. DNA for the CDR3: TGTGCCAGCAGTGTTGCGCGGGATACGCAGTATTTT.

The chain recombines TRBV5-4 with TRBJ1-1; perhaps TRBD1 as D (5 bases). Germline values: CDR1 SGHNT, CDR2 YYREEE (reference sequence). This CDR3 region has 15 residues. Trimming left V 4 bases short and J 1 base short, with 14 bases between. The CDR3 loop is CASSRGSGQNTEAFF. DNA of the CDR3: TGTGCCAGCAGCCGAGGCTCAGGGCAGAACACTGAAGCTTTCTTT.

The CDR3 coding sequence is TGCGCCAGCGGGCAGGGTCAGGTATACGAGCAGTACTTC. This sequence encodes CASGQGQVYEQYF. The chain has TRBV5-1 and TRBJ2-7; TRBD1 is a possible D gene (5 bases). The CDR3 loop spans 13 amino acids. V lost 7 bases, J lost 4 bases, and 15 bases lay in between. Germline CDR1 reads SGHRS; CDR2 reads YFSETQ.

Relative to its sample, this clone is medium-sized. The rearrangement links TRBV5-4 to TRBJ2-2, with 8 bases that match TRBD1. With 1 base clipped from V and 9 bases from J, the junction kept 20 bases outside the gene matches. The germline gives CDR1 SGHNT, CDR2 YYREEE (reference sequence). The CDR3 sequence is 19 residues long. The CDR3 nucleotides read TGTGCCAGCAGCTTGCCCGAAAAGGAATGGGACAGGAGAATTTGGGAGCTGTTTTTT. As protein: CASSLPEKEWDRRIWELFF.

This clone was counted a single time. This chain connects TRBV4-1 to TRBJ2-5; possibly TRBD2 for D (5 bases). The CDR3 covers 18 residues. The V end was cut by 3 bases, the J end by 4 bases, with 24 bases between. Germline CDR1 is MGHRA and CDR2 is YSYEKL. The CDR3 DNA reads TGCGCCAGCAGCCAGGCCCCGCCGGAGGTGGGCGTGGGAGAGACCCAGTACTTC. Its translation: CASSQAPPEVGVGETQYF.

The V call is TRBV7-2, the J call TRBJ2-7, with 9 bases lining up with TRBD1. V was pared by 1 base and J by 4 bases, with 2 bases of the junction left unmatched. Germline V gives CDR1 SGHTA, CDR2 FQGNSA. This CDR3 has 14 residues. CDR3 sequence reads: CASSLETGGYEQYF. CDR3 in DNA: TGTGCCAGCAGCTTAGAGACAGGGGGATACGAGCAGTACTTC.

The V call is TRBV11-3, the J call TRBJ2-1; D perhaps matches TRBD1 (5 bases). Between the trimmed V and J ends, which lost 1 base and 5 bases, there was a span of 6 bases. From germline, CDR1 is SGHNT and CDR2 YENEEA. The CDR3 runs 13 residues. The CDR3 sequence: CASSLGQNNEQFF. CDR3 nucleotide sequence: TGTGCCAGCAGCTTAGGACAGAACAATGAGCAGTTCTTC.

The sample holds a few counts of this clone. The chain is built from TRBV7-9 and TRBJ2-3; a weak D match, TRBD1 (5 bases). The CDR3 has 12 residues. Germline V lookup: CDR1 SEHNR, CDR2 FQNEAQ (reference sequence). Trimming pared 5 bases from V and 9 bases from J, leaving 12 bases between. The CDR3 region is CASSQAGATQYF. CDR3 DNA: TGTGCCAGCAGCCAAGCTGGGGCAACGCAGTATTTT.

V gene TRBV9 combines with J gene TRBJ2-7, with unresolved D. The CDR3 runs 14 residues. Germline V CDR1 and CDR2: SGDLS, YYNGEE. Trimming stripped 4 bases from V and 0 bases from J, with 11 bases between. This chain's CDR3 is CASSPDSSSYEQYF. CDR3 in DNA: TGTGCCAGCAGCCCAGACTCGAGCTCCTACGAGCAGTACTTC.

The chain recombines TRBV6-6 with TRBJ1-2; TRBD1 agrees at 8 bases. V lost 2 bases to trimming and J lost 7 bases; unmatched junction nucleotides: 9. Germline V lookup: CDR1 MNHNY, CDR2 SVGAGI (reference sequence). The CDR3 has 15 amino acids. CDR3 in amino acids: CASSYLDRGGGGYTF. In DNA, the CDR3 is TGTGCCAGCAGTTACCTCGACAGGGGTGGGGGTGGCTACACCTTC.

This chain uses TRBV19 with TRBJ2-3; 7 nucleotides line up with TRBD2. CDR3 length: 14 amino acids. Losses at the gene ends were 10 bases for V and 4 bases for J; bases not matched to a gene: 11. Germline CDR1 LNHDA, CDR2 SQIVND (reference sequence). CDR3 DNA: TGTGCCATTCGGGGGAGGGGTCCTTCAGATACGCAGTATTTT. Its protein product is CAIRGRGPSDTQYF.

This rearrangement joins TRBV11-2 to TRBJ2-5, with a tentative D call TRBD1 (6 bases). The length of the CDR3 is 14 residues. The germline V gene has CDR1 SGHAT and CDR2 FQNNGV. V was cut by 6 bases and J by 2 bases, with 13 bases left in between. In DNA, the CDR3 is TGTGCCAGCAGGGTGCCGGGACAACAAGAGACCCAGTACTTC. This gives the protein CASRVPGQQETQYF. Supplemented by reference TRBV11-2 and TRBJ2-5, the full variable domain reads EAGVAQSPRYKIIEKRQSVAFWCNPISGHATLYWYQQILGQGPKLLIQFQNNGVVDDSQLPKDRFSAERLKGVDSTLKIQPAKLEDSAVYLCASRVPGQQETQYFGPGTRLLVL.

On this clone: An end of the junction does not agree with germline; a read error may underlie this. This chain uses TRBV5-6 with TRBJ2-1, with 12 bases that match TRBD2. In germline, CDR1 is SGHDT, CDR2 YYEEEE. The CDR3 loop spans 16 amino acids. DNA of the CDR3: TGTGCCAGCACCCTTGCGACTAGCGGGGGCTACGATGAGCAGTTCTTC. Protein product: CASTLATSGGYDEQFF.

This clone was seen once. V gene TRBV4-1 combines with J gene TRBJ1-1; perhaps TRBD1 as D (6 bases). CDR3 length: 15 amino acids. From germline, CDR1 is MGHRA and CDR2 YSYEKL. The V gene lost 0 bases and the J gene lost 12 bases, with 20 bases spanning the gap. CDR3 loop: CASSQDPQTGSRSFF. The CDR3, as DNA: TGCGCCAGCAGCCAAGATCCCCAGACAGGCTCCCGGTCTTTCTTT.

This sequence joins TRBV5-6 and TRBJ1-2; tentatively, D is TRBD1 (6 bases). This CDR3 is built from 15 residues. The V end lost 0 bases, the J end lost 4 bases, and 13 bases lay between the germline ends. Per germline, CDR1 SGHDT and CDR2 YYEEEE. CDR3 sequence reads: CASSLDGGRIYGYTF. The CDR3 DNA is TGTGCCAGCAGCTTGGACGGGGGGCGGATCTATGGCTACACCTTC.

This chain connects TRBV5-5 to TRBJ1-1; 7 nucleotides match TRBD1. The ends lost 0 bases at V and 3 bases at J; junction bases unmatched: 5. The CDR3 is 15 amino acids. CDR1 and CDR2 (germline): SGHKS, YYEKEE (reference sequence). In DNA, the CDR3 is TGTGCCAGCAGCTTGGTGGAGGGGGCCCACACTGAAGCTTTCTTT. This translates into CASSLVEGAHTEAFF. Using reference TRBV5-5 and TRBJ1-1 for the parts outside the CDR3, the full variable domain is DAGVTQSPTHLIKTRGQQVTLRCSPISGHKSVSWYQQVLGQGPQFIFQYYEKEERGRGNFPDRFSARQFPNYSSELNVNALLLGDSALYLCASSLVEGAHTEAFFGQGTRLTVV.

The chain links TRBV3-1 (or the pseudogene TRBV3-2) to TRBJ2-3; 8 bases agree with TRBD2. The germline CDR1 and CDR2 sequences are LGHDT and YNNKEL (reference sequence). V shed 3 bases and J 1 base; nucleotides not matched to a gene: 6. This CDR3 is built from 16 residues. The CDR3 sequence: CASSHFGGGRTDTQYF. The CDR3 coding sequence is TGTGCCAGCAGCCATTTCGGCGGGGGGCGCACAGATACGCAGTATTTT.